What follows are 2 T cell receptor beta chains derived from one specimen sequenced in a study of blood T cells in healthy people across ages (dated by TCRdb to about 2015). Library method: 5' RACE. Instrument on record: Illumina HiSeq 2500. A second PCR of about 7 to 12 cycles was run with a J-beta primer mix and a sample-barcoded 5' primer. Starting from the raw public reads, TCRdb applied fastp trimming at Q25, assembled clones with MiXCR and retained in-frame beta chains. Entries are consolidated by CDR3 protein sequence, retaining the most common genes and DNA. Present in this sample are 750,000 to 950,000 distinct CDR3 sequences, about 28% of which were seen just once. The leading ten clones occupy roughly a tenth of the sample. These data were likewise used in another study, on T cells of mothers and their children.

The sample taken for sequencing was blood. These receptor sequences come from a middle-aged woman in good health.

This chain uses TRBV20-1 with TRBJ2-7, with 10 positions matching TRBD1. The germline V gene has CDR1 DFQATT and CDR2 SNEGSKA (reference sequence). With 1 base clipped from V and 4 bases from J, the junction kept 7 bases outside the gene matches. The CDR3 loop spans 15 amino acids. The CDR3 bases are TGCAGTGCTAGAGGCCGGGACAGGGGACCTTACGAGCAGTACTTC. The encoded protein is CSARGRDRGPYEQYF.

Of note for this clonotype: This CDR3 fails to terminate in the conserved phenylalanine or tryptophan, so it likely reflects a read error. V is TRBV28 and J is TRBJ2-7; D call uncertain. The CDR3 has 13 amino acids. CDR1 and CDR2 (germline): MDHEN, SYDVKM. The CDR3 loop is CATSLTNSYEQYL. DNA of the CDR3: TGTGCCACCAGTTTGACCAACTCCTACGAGCAGTACTTG.